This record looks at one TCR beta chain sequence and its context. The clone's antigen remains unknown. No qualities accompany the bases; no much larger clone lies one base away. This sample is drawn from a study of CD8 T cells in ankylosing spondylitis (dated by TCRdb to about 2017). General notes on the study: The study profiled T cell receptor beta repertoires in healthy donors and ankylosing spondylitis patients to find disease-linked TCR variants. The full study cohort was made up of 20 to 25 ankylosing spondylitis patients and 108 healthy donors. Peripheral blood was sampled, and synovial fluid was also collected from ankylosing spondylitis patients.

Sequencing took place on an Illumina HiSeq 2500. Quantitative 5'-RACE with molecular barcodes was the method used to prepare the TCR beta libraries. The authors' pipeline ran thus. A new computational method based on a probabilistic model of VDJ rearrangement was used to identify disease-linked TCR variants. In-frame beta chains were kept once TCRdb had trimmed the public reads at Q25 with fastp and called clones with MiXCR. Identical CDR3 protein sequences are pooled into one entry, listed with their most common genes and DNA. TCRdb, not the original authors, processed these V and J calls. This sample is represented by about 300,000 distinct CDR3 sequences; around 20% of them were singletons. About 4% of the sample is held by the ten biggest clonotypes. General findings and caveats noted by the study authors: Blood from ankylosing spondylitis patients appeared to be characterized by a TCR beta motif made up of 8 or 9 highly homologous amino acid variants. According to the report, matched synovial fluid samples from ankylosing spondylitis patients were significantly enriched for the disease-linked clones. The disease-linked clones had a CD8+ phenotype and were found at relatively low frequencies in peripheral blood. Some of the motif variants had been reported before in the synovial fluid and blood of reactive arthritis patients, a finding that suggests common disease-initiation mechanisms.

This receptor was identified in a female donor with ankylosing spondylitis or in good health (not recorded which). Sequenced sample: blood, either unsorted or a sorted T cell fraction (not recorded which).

The CDR3 region reads CSVEEGQTEAFF. The DNA reads as follows: TGCAGCGTTGAAGAAGGGCAGACTGAAGCTTTCTTT. The sequence is built from TRBV29-1 and TRBJ1-1; no D gene call is confident. V loses 0 bases of germline sequence and J loses 5 bases, and the interval between the two ends is 7 bases. The CDR3 runs 12 residues from the cysteine to the phenylalanine. Only the CDR3 DNA stays, 36 bases, in frame from base 1. The germline V gene provides CDR1 SQVTM and CDR2 ANQGSEA. This CDR3, with the reference TRBV29-1 and TRBJ1-1 proteins standing in past its ends, gives the full variable domain SAVISQKPSRDICQRGTSLTIQCQVDSQVTMMFWYRQQPGQSLTLIATANQGSEATYESGFVIDKFPISRPNLTFSTLTVSNMSPEDSSIYLCSVEEGQTEAFFGQGTRLTVV.